These 32 T cell receptor beta chains came from one sample sequenced in a study of T cells in localized non-small cell lung cancer. Produced via immunoSEQ multiplex PCR; TCRdb's table is partial and in-frame only. The sample contains some 41,000 clones, 75% to 85% of which appear only once. Sequencing was performed on PBMCs, taken before any cancer treatment. The receptors were sampled from a man aged 40 to 69 with stage II lung adenocarcinoma.

The chain joins TRBV6-6 to TRBJ2-7; no clear D gene. The V and J ends lost 0 bases and 4 bases respectively, with 7 bases between them. From germline, CDR1 is MNHNY and CDR2 SVGAGI (reference sequence). The CDR3 covers 13 residues. Here the CDR3 reads CASSYSKGYEQYF. CDR3 nucleotides: TGTGCCAGCAGTTACTCGAAAGGGTACGAGCAGTACTTC.

This sequence joins TRBV6-4 and TRBJ2-3; D may be TRBD2 (5 bases). The germline CDR1 and CDR2 sequences are MRHNA and SNTAGT. Deletions cut 2 bases from V and 3 bases from J, with 18 bases between. The CDR3 is 17 amino acids. CDR3 loop: CASSDAEGAPGTDTQYF. CDR3 nucleotide sequence: TGTGCCAGCAGTGACGCTGAGGGAGCCCCGGGGACAGATACGCAGTATTTT.

This sequence joins TRBV27 and TRBJ2-3; weak D call: TRBD1 (6 bases). CDR1 and CDR2 (germline): MNHEY, SMNVEV (reference sequence). Trimming pared 6 bases from V and 0 bases from J, leaving 16 bases between. The CDR3 contains 16 residues. CDR3 region: CASSPWLGASTDTQYF. The CDR3 bases are TGTGCCAGCAGCCCTTGGTTGGGGGCTAGCACAGATACGCAGTATTTT.

J is TRBJ2-2 and V is TRBV7-2, with TRBD1 as a possible D gene (6 bases). This CDR3 has 15 amino acids. The ends were cut back, 5 bases at V and 4 bases at J, with 14 bases in the middle. Germline values: CDR1 SGHTA, CDR2 FQGNSA. The DNA of the CDR3 is TGTGCCAGCAGCCCCCACAGGGTGGGCACCGGGGAGCTGTTTTTT. Protein: CASSPHRVGTGELFF. The entire variable domain, with the rest obtained from reference TRBV7-2 and TRBJ2-2, is as follows: GAGVSQSPSNKVTEKGKDVELRCDPISGHTALYWYRQSLGQGLEFLIYFQGNSAPDKSGLPSDRFSAERTGGSVSTLTIQRTQQEDSAVYLCASSPHRVGTGELFFGEGSRLTVL.

The genes are TRBV2 and TRBJ1-2, with 11 bases that match TRBD1. The germline V gene has CDR1 SNHLY and CDR2 FYNNEI. The CDR3 is made up of 15 amino acids. V was clipped by 6 bases and J by 3 bases; unmatched bases: 6. The CDR3 spells CASRRRTGGDYGYTF. The CDR3 DNA reads as TGTGCCAGCAGAAGGAGGACAGGGGGCGACTATGGCTACACCTTC.

The rearrangement links TRBV21-1 to TRBJ1-4; the listed D gene, TRBD1, was not tested against the DNA. TRBV21-1 is a recognized pseudogene. The CDR3 is 16 residues long. The CDR3 region is CASSILTGATNEKLFF. The CDR3 coding sequence is TGTGCCAGCAGCATTCTGACAGGTGCAACTAATGAAAAACTGTTTTTT.

The chain links TRBV11-2 to TRBJ1-3; TRBD1 aligns across 7 bases. Per germline, CDR1 SGHAT and CDR2 FQNNGV. V lost 2 bases to trimming and J lost 4 bases; unmatched junction nucleotides: 5. CDR3 length: 15 residues. The CDR3 nucleotides read TGTGCCAGCAGCTTACAGGGGGGGGCCGGAAACACCATATATTTT. It is translated as CASSLQGGAGNTIYF.

This clone was detected a few times. The CDR3: CASSLETGGNEQFF. CDR3 coding DNA: TGTGCCAGCAGTTTAGAGACAGGGGGCAATGAGCAGTTCTTC. This chain joins TRBV28 and TRBJ2-1, with 9 bases identical to TRBD1. Germline V gene sequence: CDR1 MDHEN, CDR2 SYDVKM. The CDR3 consists of 14 residues. V was clipped by 2 bases and J by 6 bases; unmatched bases: 2.

The chain carries TRBV15 and TRBJ2-1, with 9 bases lining up with TRBD2. Germline CDR1 LNHNV, CDR2 YYDKDF (reference sequence). This CDR3 comprises 19 residues. The ends lost 3 bases at V and 4 bases at J; junction bases unmatched: 16. CDR3 in amino acids: CATSRGPLSGRPSYNEQFF. The CDR3 DNA reads as TGTGCCACCAGCAGGGGGCCTTTGAGCGGGAGGCCCTCATACAATGAGCAGTTCTTC. The whole variable domain, filled in from reference TRBV15 and TRBJ2-1, reads DAMVIQNPRYQVTQFGKPVTLSCSQTLNHNVMYWYQQKSSQAPKLLFHYYDKDFNNEADTPDNFQSRRPNTSFCFLDIRSPGLGDTAMYLCATSRGPLSGRPSYNEQFFGPGTRLTVL.

The V gene is TRBV4-1, the J gene TRBJ1-1, with D perhaps matching TRBD1 (5 bases). The CDR3 contains 13 residues. Trimming stripped 6 bases from V and 0 bases from J, with 8 bases between. Germline V gene sequence: CDR1 MGHRA, CDR2 YSYEKL. CDR3 loop: CASRTGMNTEAFF. CDR3 DNA: TGCGCCAGCAGAACAGGAATGAACACTGAAGCTTTCTTT.

The chain links TRBV7-8 to TRBJ2-7; 8 bases are shared with TRBD1. J lost 5 bases, V lost 8 bases, and 11 bases had no gene match. The V gene's germline CDR1 is SGHVS and CDR2 FQNEAQ. This CDR3 has 14 residues. This chain's CDR3 is CASGNRQGTDEQYF. DNA for the CDR3: TGTGCCAGCGGTAATCGACAGGGGACCGACGAGCAGTACTTC.

The rearrangement uses TRBV30 and TRBJ1-2; tentatively, D is TRBD1 (6 bases). Trimming took off 2 bases at V and 2 bases at J, with 9 bases between the two ends. The germline CDR1 and CDR2 sequences are GTSNPN and SVGIG (reference sequence). The CDR3 length is 13 residues. CDR3 protein: CAWSPTGNYGYTF. The CDR3 DNA follows: TGTGCCTGGAGTCCCACAGGGAACTATGGCTACACCTTC.

V gene TRBV27 combines with J gene TRBJ1-6; possible D gene TRBD1, 6 bases. This CDR3 has 17 residues. With 5 bases removed from V and 3 bases from J, the gap between germline ends came to 17 bases. The germline V gene encodes CDR1 MNHEY and CDR2 SMNVEV (reference sequence). CDR3 amino acids: CASSLIADRNYNSPLHF. As DNA, the CDR3 is TGTGCCAGCAGTCTCATTGCGGACAGAAACTATAATTCACCCCTCCACTTT.

In its sample, this clone was seen once. This sequence joins TRBV19 and TRBJ2-7; no definite D call. Deletions cut 5 bases from V and 4 bases from J, with 12 bases between. Germline CDR1 is LNHDA and CDR2 is SQIVND (reference sequence). CDR3 length: 13 amino acids. The CDR3 spells CASSPRFGYEQYF. The CDR3, as DNA: TGTGCCAGTAGTCCCCGTTTCGGATACGAGCAGTACTTC.

This chain connects TRBV7-9 to TRBJ2-7; 12 bases are shared with TRBD2. The CDR3 totals 16 residues. Trimming removed 5 bases from V and 3 bases from J; junction bases left unmatched: 8. From germline, CDR1 is SEHNR and CDR2 FQNEAQ (reference sequence). CDR3 in amino acids: CASSATSGSAGYEQYF. CDR3 nucleotides: TGTGCCAGCAGCGCGACTAGCGGGAGTGCTGGCTACGAGCAGTACTTC.

The rearrangement joins TRBV2 to TRBJ2-1; the D is unclear. V was trimmed by 7 bases and J by 2 bases, leaving 9 bases between them. This CDR3 comprises 13 residues. Germline CDR1 is SNHLY and CDR2 is FYNNEI. In DNA, the CDR3 is TGTGCCAGCAAGGACGGTGCCTACAATGAGCAGTTCTTC. The encoded protein is CASKDGAYNEQFF.

The chain employs TRBV7-9 and TRBJ1-2, with a possible D match to TRBD1 (6 bases). With 8 bases removed from V and 2 bases from J, the gap between germline ends came to 12 bases. The CDR3 is made up of 13 amino acids. CDR1 and CDR2 from the germline V gene are SEHNR and FQNEAQ (reference sequence). The CDR3 DNA reads TGTGCCAGCGGGGTCGGACAGAACTATGGCTACACCTTC. Translated, it gives CASGVGQNYGYTF.

V gene TRBV28 combines with J gene TRBJ1-5, with 7 nucleotides matching TRBD1. CDR3 length equals 17 residues. The germline gives CDR1 MDHEN, CDR2 SYDVKM. The trim removed 8 bases at V and 5 bases at J, leaving 18 bases unmatched. The CDR3 spells CASQESKGQRSYQPQHF. The CDR3 DNA reads TGTGCCAGCCAAGAATCGAAGGGACAGCGGTCCTATCAGCCCCAGCATTTT.

This clone occurred once. CDR3 in DNA: TGTGCCAGCAGCGTTAGGACTTGGACAGATACGCAGTATTTT. Translating it yields CASSVRTWTDTQYF. The chain recombines TRBV9 with TRBJ2-3, with D possibly TRBD2 on 5 matching bases. The germline V gene has CDR1 SGDLS and CDR2 YYNGEE. The CDR3 has 14 amino acids. Trimming removed 2 bases from V and 3 bases from J, with 10 bases in between.

The chain has TRBV2 and TRBJ2-2; D gene uncertain. The V gene's germline CDR1 is SNHLY and CDR2 FYNNEI. The CDR3 contains 13 residues. Trimming took off 8 bases at V and 0 bases at J, with 7 bases between the two ends. The CDR3 reads CASLEANTGELFF. CDR3 bases: TGTGCCAGCTTGGAAGCGAACACCGGGGAGCTGTTTTTT.

The CDR3 DNA follows: TGTGCCAGCAGCCCGGCCCCAGGGTCCGGAAACACCATATATTTT. Its protein is CASSPAPGSGNTIYF. The chain combines TRBV6-6 with TRBJ1-3; D possibly corresponds to TRBD1 (5 bases). The CDR3 covers 15 residues. V dropped 6 bases and J dropped 4 bases, with 16 bases sitting between them. Germline CDR1 is MNHNY and CDR2 is SVGAGI (reference sequence).

The CDR3 loop is CASSQESQGGNTIYF. The CDR3, as DNA: TGCGCCAGCAGCCAAGAGTCCCAGGGAGGAAACACCATATATTTT. V gene TRBV4-3 combines with J gene TRBJ1-3, with a weak D call TRBD1 (5 bases). Trimming stripped 0 bases from V and 4 bases from J, with 10 bases between. Germline V lookup: CDR1 LGHNA, CDR2 YSLEER. This CDR3 comprises 15 residues.

The V call is TRBV6-5, the J call TRBJ1-1; no reliable D call. Germline V gene sequence: CDR1 MNHEY, CDR2 SVGAGI. V was shortened by 6 bases and J by 8 bases, with 19 bases between the two germline ends. The CDR3 has 14 amino acids. DNA for the CDR3: TGTGCCAGCAGGATGACGGGCGGAACTGGCGAAGCTTTCTTT. This gives the protein CASRMTGGTGEAFF.

The chain carries TRBV7-8 and TRBJ2-7, with D unclear. CDR1 is SGHVS and CDR2 is FQNEAQ in the germline V gene. The CDR3 totals 13 residues. V was cut by 6 bases and J by 3 bases, with 12 bases left in between. The CDR3 region has the DNA TGTGCCAGCAGACCTACATTTCACTACGAGCAGTACTTC. It codes for CASRPTFHYEQYF.

V is TRBV5-1 and J is TRBJ1-3; D uncertain. The V end lost 7 bases, the J end lost 0 bases, and 14 bases lay between the germline ends. This CDR3 region has 15 residues. Germline-derived CDR1 and CDR2 are SGHRS and YFSETQ. The CDR3: CASWGGQDSGNTIYF. The CDR3 region has the DNA TGCGCCAGCTGGGGAGGGCAAGACTCTGGAAACACCATATATTTT.

The chain has TRBV27 and TRBJ2-3; TRBD2 aligns across 12 bases. The germline gives CDR1 MNHEY, CDR2 SMNVEV (reference sequence). The CDR3 totals 16 residues. Trimming at V came to 5 bases and at J to 5 bases, leaving 8 bases not matched to a gene. This CDR3 reads CASSLTSGGPRDTQYF. The CDR3 region has the DNA TGTGCCAGCAGTCTAACTAGCGGGGGGCCGAGAGATACGCAGTATTTT.

The genes are TRBV10-3 and TRBJ2-3; unclear D gene. Germline V gives CDR1 ENHRY, CDR2 SYGVKD. This CDR3 has 13 amino acids. The ends were cut back, 5 bases at V and 11 bases at J, with 17 bases in the middle. The CDR3 DNA follows: TGTGCCATCAGTTCCCTCGACACCGGAGAGCAGTATTTT. It encodes CAISSLDTGEQYF.

The chain employs TRBV29-1 and TRBJ1-2, with a tentative D call TRBD1 (5 bases). The V end was cut by 1 base, the J end by 0 bases, with 12 bases between. The CDR3 has 15 residues. Germline V gene sequence: CDR1 SQVTM, CDR2 ANQGSEA. The CDR3 DNA reads TGCAGCGTTGAAGGGCTAGGGGCAGCTAACTATGGCTACACCTTC. Translating it yields CSVEGLGAANYGYTF. Based on the CDR3 plus reference TRBV29-1 and TRBJ1-2, the full variable domain is SAVISQKPSRDICQRGTSLTIQCQVDSQVTMMFWYRQQPGQSLTLIATANQGSEATYESGFVIDKFPISRPNLTFSTLTVSNMSPEDSSIYLCSVEGLGAANYGYTFGSGTRLTVV.

The chain couples TRBV6-1 to TRBJ2-5; D assignment may be TRBD1 or TRBD2 (5 bases each). The ends were cut back, 4 bases at V and 5 bases at J, with 14 bases in the middle. The CDR3 has 14 residues. Germline lookup yields CDR1 MNHNS and CDR2 SASEGT. DNA for the CDR3: TGTGCCAGCAGTGTCGGGACGGGGCGGGAGACCCAGTACTTC. Translation gives CASSVGTGRETQYF.

This sequence joins TRBV7-8 and TRBJ1-4; D not resolved. Germline CDR1 is SGHVS and CDR2 is FQNEAQ. The CDR3 consists of 16 residues. V lost 7 bases and J lost 0, with 15 bases in between. The CDR3: CASTTEVGATNEKLFF. Here the CDR3 DNA reads TGTGCCAGCACCACTGAGGTGGGCGCAACTAATGAAAAACTGTTTTTT.

The J gene is TRBJ2-3, the V gene TRBV29-1, with a tentative D call TRBD1 (6 bases). The CDR3 has 14 residues. Between the trimmed V and J ends, which lost 2 bases and 4 bases, there was a span of 13 bases. Germline V CDR1 and CDR2: SQVTM, ANQGSEA. The CDR3 loop reads CSVESSGVADTQYF. DNA for the CDR3: TGCAGCGTTGAATCCTCAGGGGTGGCAGATACGCAGTATTTT.

V gene TRBV7-9 combines with J gene TRBJ2-3, with TRBD1 identical over 8 bases. V was pared by 5 bases and J by 1 base, with 11 bases of the junction left unmatched. The CDR3 consists of 17 residues. Germline V gives CDR1 SEHNR, CDR2 FQNEAQ (reference sequence). This CDR3 reads CASSVANPGGGTDTQYF. CDR3 nucleotide sequence: TGTGCCAGCAGCGTCGCGAACCCAGGGGGCGGCACAGATACGCAGTATTTT.